Below are 10 T cell receptor beta chains sequenced from a single sample in a study of Ad26.COV2.S vaccination and SARS-CoV-2 variants. Measured with immunoSEQ multiplex PCR; TCRdb has only the in-frame clones, and not every one. The sample holds fewer than 300,000 clones, approximately 89% seen once. The treatment is: some 20 received Ad26.COV2.S at low or high dose, single or two shots; five or six received placebo; per-sample allocation not given. Each sample was drawn 63 days after the first injection (of vaccine or placebo). The sequenced sample was peripheral blood, obtained in a trial of Ad26.COV2.S vaccine versus placebo. The receptors were gathered from a person between 18 and 65 years old who received the Ad26.COV2.S COVID-19 vaccine or a placebo.

V and J are TRBV2 and TRBJ2-3, with D perhaps given as TRBD1 or TRBD2 (5 bases each). This CDR3 has 13 amino acids. Germline assignment: CDR1 SNHLY and CDR2 FYNNEI. Trimming removed 1 base at V and 6 bases at J, with 8 bases between. Here the CDR3 reads CASSEGGSDTQYF. In DNA form, the CDR3 reads TGTGCCAGCAGTGAAGGGGGGTCGGATACGCAGTATTTT.

The gene calls are TRBV7-9 and TRBJ2-4; D remains ambiguous. CDR1 is SEHNR, CDR2 FQNEAQ, per germline (reference sequence). The V and J ends lost 5 bases and 6 bases respectively, with 8 bases between them. The CDR3 spans 12 residues. CDR3 residues: CASSPGGNIQYF. CDR3 sequence (DNA): TGTGCCAGCAGCCCGGGCGGAAACATTCAGTACTTC.

V gene TRBV5-5 combines with J gene TRBJ1-3; D perhaps matches TRBD1 (6 bases). CDR3 length equals 17 residues. V was trimmed by 2 bases and J by 1 base, leaving 16 bases between them. CDR1 SGHKS and CDR2 YYEKEE come from the germline V gene (reference sequence). The CDR3 DNA follows: TGTGCCAGCAGCTTACAGGGCAGGCTAAGATCTGGAAACACCATATATTTT. Its protein product is CASSLQGRLRSGNTIYF.

The V call is TRBV27, the J call TRBJ2-3; a weak D match, TRBD2 (6 bases). Germline V gene lookup returns CDR1 MNHEY and CDR2 SMNVEV (reference sequence). The ends were cut back, 7 bases at V and 0 bases at J, with 8 bases in the middle. This CDR3 is built from 13 residues. The CDR3 sequence is CASTGVSTDTQYF. Here the CDR3 DNA reads TGTGCCAGCACGGGGGTTAGCACAGATACGCAGTATTTT.

This chain links TRBV4-1 with TRBJ1-4, with TRBD1 matching 7 bases. After removal of 1 base from V and 5 bases from J, the junction contained 10 bases not matched to a gene. The CDR3 has 17 residues. CDR1 MGHRA and CDR2 YSYEKL come from the germline V gene. The CDR3 nucleotides are TGCGCCAGCAGCCAAGGAATATTGGGACAGCCCAATGAAAAACTGTTTTTT. Amino acids: CASSQGILGQPNEKLFF.

The chain carries TRBV12-3 or TRBV12-4 and TRBJ1-2; D remains unclear. Between the trimmed V and J ends, which lost 2 bases and 6 bases, there was a span of 10 bases. This CDR3 contains 13 residues. CDR3: CASSLRPGNGYTF. DNA of the CDR3: TGTGCCAGCAGTTTACGGCCAGGAAATGGCTACACCTTC.

In its sample, this clone was seen once. This chain uses TRBV28 with TRBJ1-1; the D is unclear. The V and J ends lost 4 bases and 0 bases respectively, with 12 bases between them. CDR1 MDHEN and CDR2 SYDVKM come from the germline V gene. The CDR3 is 15 amino acids. The CDR3 nucleotides are TGTGCCAGCAGTTCATGGACGGCTATGAACACTGAAGCTTTCTTT. Translation gives CASSSWTAMNTEAFF.

The V call is TRBV6-5, the J call TRBJ1-1; 8 bases line up with TRBD1. J gave up 4 bases and V 4 bases, and 5 bases lay outside the gene matches. The CDR3 loop spans 14 amino acids. Germline values: CDR1 MNHEY, CDR2 SVGAGI. CDR3 amino acids: CASSSGQVITEAFF. In DNA, the CDR3 is TGTGCCAGCAGTTCGGGACAGGTTATCACTGAAGCTTTCTTT.

The chain joins TRBV3-1 (or the pseudogene TRBV3-2) to TRBJ1-3; D is possibly TRBD1 (5 bases). The CDR3 extends over 15 amino acids. The germline V and J ends were trimmed by 4 bases and 4 bases, with 14 bases remaining between them. Germline V gene sequence: CDR1 LGHDT, CDR2 YNNKEL (reference sequence). CDR3: CASSLREGSGNTIYF. The DNA of the CDR3 is TGTGCCAGCAGCCTTAGGGAGGGGTCAGGAAACACCATATATTTT.

V is TRBV27 and J is TRBJ2-5; D call uncertain. The length of the CDR3 is 13 residues. Germline V gene sequence: CDR1 MNHEY, CDR2 SMNVEV (reference sequence). Trimming took 3 bases from V and 5 from J, leaving 10 bases between them. The CDR3 here is CASSLRQWETQYF. CDR3 bases: TGTGCCAGCAGTTTGCGGCAGTGGGAGACCCAGTACTTC.